This T cell receptor (beta chain) was profiled in a study of response to subunit inactivated influenza vaccine. CDR3 length equals 13 residues. The germline V gene has CDR1 LGHNA and CDR2 YSLEER. Trimming removed 4 bases from V and 4 bases from J, with 10 bases in between. TCRdb re-called the RT-PCR reads through MiXCR, storing one row per CDR3 protein. This table has about 780,000 distinct CDR3 sequences, 15% to 20% appearing once. This sequence was found in a man aged 45 to 65 who received an inactivated influenza vaccine. The sample in question was PBMCs from blood, obtained approximately 5 days after vaccination. The V and J genes are TRBV4-3 and TRBJ1-1; maybe TRBD1 (6 bases). CDR3 loop: CASSRQASTEAFF. The CDR3 bases are TGCGCCAGCAGCCGACAGGCGAGCACTGAAGCTTTCTTT.